Reported below is one TCR beta chain. The record originates from a study of blood T cell repertoires in COVID-19. Study summary: PBMCs, B-cell-depleted T cells, or T cells were the source of the cDNA or gDNA that made up the material.

Cohort 3 recovered donors had two negative PCRs, clearance, or symptom resolution. The V end was cut by 2 bases, the J end by 1 base, with 9 bases between. Germline-derived CDR1 and CDR2 are GTSNPN and SVGIG (reference sequence). This CDR3 is built from 13 residues. As originally analysed: Amplification of reference gene primers was used by the study to estimate nucleated cell counts. Profiling relied on immunoSEQ multiplex PCR, and the TCRdb table lists in-frame clones only, not all of them. V and J calls and clone size follow that table, whereas D and trimming were derived from the DNA. Here the sample spans more than 200,000 clones, around nine tenths being singletons.

This chain joins TRBV30 and TRBJ2-7, with D maybe TRBD2 (6 bases). The TCR was taken from a woman aged 45 to 65 who had recovered from COVID-19. Sequenced input: PBMCs or T cells enriched from blood (not recorded which). CDR3 loop: CAWSFGRSYEQYF. DNA of the CDR3: TGTGCCTGGAGTTTCGGGAGATCCTACGAGCAGTACTTC.